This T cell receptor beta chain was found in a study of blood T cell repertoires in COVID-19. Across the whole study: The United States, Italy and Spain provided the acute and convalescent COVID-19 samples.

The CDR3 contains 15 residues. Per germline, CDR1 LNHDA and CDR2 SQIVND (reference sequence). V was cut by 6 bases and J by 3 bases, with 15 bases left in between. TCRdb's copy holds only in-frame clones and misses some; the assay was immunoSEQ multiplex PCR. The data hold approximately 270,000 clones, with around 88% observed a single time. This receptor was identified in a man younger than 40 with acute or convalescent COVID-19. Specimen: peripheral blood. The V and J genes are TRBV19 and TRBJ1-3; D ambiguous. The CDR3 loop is CASREWRADGNTIYF. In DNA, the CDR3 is TGTGCCAGTAGGGAATGGAGGGCTGATGGAAACACCATATATTTT.